What follows is one T cell receptor beta chain and its context. Germline CDR1 reads MNHEY; CDR2 reads SMNVEV (reference sequence). Trimming took off 2 bases at V and 4 bases at J, with 8 bases between the two ends. This CDR3 contains 13 residues. This record comes from a study of blood T cell repertoires in COVID-19. The data were produced by immunoSEQ multiplex PCR, yet TCRdb's version contains in-frame clones alone and is incomplete. The repertoire holds about 120,000 clones, with over 80% as singletons. What was sequenced was peripheral blood. The receptor was isolated from a woman aged 70-85 years with acute or convalescent COVID-19. V is TRBV27 and J is TRBJ1-2; no definite D call. The CDR3 spells CASSLSTAYGYTF. Here the CDR3 DNA reads TGTGCCAGCAGTTTAAGCACAGCCTATGGCTACACCTTC.